These 12 T cell receptor beta chains were all obtained from the same sample, sequenced in a study of cytotoxic CD8 clonotypes in ibrutinib-treated CLL. Clones were sequenced by immunoSEQ multiplex PCR, and TCRdb holds only the in-frame ones, with some missing. The sample lists about 140,000 clones, approximately 80% occurring once. Sequencing was performed on PBMCs, taken after 12 months of ibrutinib treatment. The receptors come from a human donor with chronic lymphocytic leukemia.

This chain joins TRBV30 and TRBJ1-2, with 9 bases matching TRBD1. Germline lookup yields CDR1 GTSNPN and CDR2 SVGIG (reference sequence). This CDR3 has 22 amino acids. Trimming at V came to 0 bases and at J to 1 base, leaving 24 bases not matched to a gene. The CDR3 coding sequence is TGTGCCTGGAGTGTAGAATTGCTGTTAGATAATTCAAACAGGGGGCTTAACTATGGCTACACCTTC. This translates into CAWSVELLLDNSNRGLNYGYTF.

The rearrangement links TRBV7-9 to TRBJ2-5; D gene unclear. Trimming pared 5 bases from V and 5 bases from J, leaving 6 bases between. The CDR3 runs 11 residues. Per the germline V gene, CDR1 is SEHNR and CDR2 is FQNEAQ (reference sequence). CDR3 sequence: CASSPQETQYF. CDR3 sequence (DNA): TGTGCCAGCAGCCCGCAGGAGACCCAGTACTTC.

The chain recombines TRBV2 with TRBJ2-5; no clear D. The CDR3 is made up of 14 amino acids. CDR1 and CDR2 from the germline V gene are SNHLY and FYNNEI. Between the trimmed V and J ends, which lost 6 bases and 3 bases, there was a span of 14 bases. In DNA form, the CDR3 reads TGTGCCAGCAGGGAACTCGGCCGGGAAGAGACCCAGTACTTC. It is translated as CASRELGREETQYF.

On this clone: Relative to the germline gene, one junction end is altered; a read error may explain this. The rearrangement uses TRBV10-3 and TRBJ2-1; perhaps TRBD1 as D (6 bases). This CDR3 has 14 residues. Looked up from germline, CDR1 is ENHRY and CDR2 is SYGVKD. The chain's CDR3 is CASSYYRVANEQFF. CDR3 bases: TGTGCCAGCAGTTATTACAGGGTCGCCAATGAGCAGTTCTTC.

The rearrangement links TRBV28 to TRBJ1-4, with 9 bases lining up with TRBD1. Germline assignment: CDR1 MDHEN and CDR2 SYDVKM. The CDR3 contains 15 residues. The V segment lost 6 bases and the J segment 10 bases; nucleotides outside the gene matches: 12. The CDR3 bases are TGTGCCAGCAGAGTTTCCGACAGGGGGGGAGGAAAACTGTTTTTT. Protein sequence: CASRVSDRGGGKLFF.

V and J are TRBV5-6 and TRBJ2-5; no firm D call. The CDR3 is made up of 13 amino acids. Trimming removed 4 bases from V and 5 bases from J, with 12 bases in between. Per germline, CDR1 SGHDT and CDR2 YYEEEE. The CDR3 DNA sequence: TGTGCCAGCAGCCTCACCGTACTTGAGACCCAGTACTTC. Translation: CASSLTVLETQYF.

The rearrangement links TRBV28 to TRBJ2-3; D tentatively reads TRBD1 or TRBD2 (6 bases each). Germline V lookup: CDR1 MDHEN, CDR2 SYDVKM. Trimming took off 4 bases at V and 2 bases at J, with 13 bases between the two ends. This CDR3 is 15 amino acids long. The CDR3 nucleotides are TGTGCCAGCAGTTCCGGGGGCACTCCCACAGATACGCAGTATTTT. Its protein is CASSSGGTPTDTQYF.

This clone was detected only a few times. CDR3 loop: CASSQEDNTGELFF. CDR3 nucleotide sequence: TGCGCCAGCAGCCAAGAGGACAACACCGGGGAGCTGTTTTTT. This chain joins TRBV4-3 and TRBJ2-2; D unclear. Trimming removed 0 bases from V and 2 bases from J, with 4 bases in between. This CDR3 contains 14 residues. The germline CDR1 and CDR2 sequences are LGHNA and YSLEER.

DNA for the CDR3: TGTGCCAGCAGCTTTGGCGGCTATGGCTACACCTTC. Protein sequence: CASSFGGYGYTF. The genes are TRBV7-2 and TRBJ1-2; D gene unclear. The CDR3 consists of 12 residues. The germline CDR1 and CDR2 sequences are SGHTA and FQGNSA. V was shortened by 3 bases and J by 4 bases, with 6 bases between the two germline ends.

This chain connects TRBV7-9 to TRBJ2-3, with 8 positions matching TRBD2. V lost 0 bases, J lost 0 bases, and 5 bases stayed unmatched. Germline V lookup: CDR1 SEHNR, CDR2 FQNEAQ (reference sequence). The CDR3 loop spans 17 amino acids. CDR3 DNA sequence: TGTGCCAGCAGCTTAGCGTCGGCTAGCGGGAGCACAGATACGCAGTATTTT. Protein product: CASSLASASGSTDTQYF.

The rearrangement uses TRBV6-5 and TRBJ1-1, with D possibly matching TRBD1 (6 bases). Trimming removed 6 bases from V and 4 bases from J, with 12 bases in between. Germline V lookup: CDR1 MNHEY, CDR2 SVGAGI. The CDR3 is made up of 13 amino acids. The CDR3 protein is CASRLQGSTEAFF. The CDR3 nucleotides read TGTGCCAGCAGGTTACAGGGTAGCACTGAAGCTTTCTTT.

The genes are TRBV2 and TRBJ2-1; D perhaps matches TRBD2 (6 bases). Germline values: CDR1 SNHLY, CDR2 FYNNEI. The CDR3 loop spans 12 amino acids. Trimming removed 9 bases from V and 4 bases from J, with 10 bases in between. The CDR3 nucleotides are TGTGCCAGACCGGGACTTTACAATGAGCAGTTCTTC. Protein product: CARPGLYNEQFF. The whole variable domain, filled in from reference TRBV2 and TRBJ2-1, reads EPEVTQTPSHQVTQMGQEVILRCVPISNHLYFYWYRQILGQKVEFLVSFYNNEISEKSEIFDDQFSVERPDGSNFTLKIRSTKLEDSAMYFCARPGLYNEQFFGPGTRLTVL.